This T cell receptor beta chain emerged from a study of T cells in Graves' hyperthyroidism and ophthalmopathy. Amplification of TCR beta CDR3 regions was performed using RNA transcripts as template. A first-round RT-PCR of the TCR CDR3 used the HTBI primer set. Using its own MiXCR run on the multiplex PCR reads, TCRdb lists one record per CDR3 protein. The sample contains a few hundred thousand distinct CDR3 sequences, around 25% of which appear only once. The germline V gene has CDR1 KGHDR and CDR2 SFDVKD. The CDR3 is made up of 16 amino acids. The ends were cut back, 1 base at V and 7 bases at J, with 15 bases in the middle.

The sample was blood. The source is a middle-aged man with Graves' hyperthyroidism. The chain joins TRBV24-1 to TRBJ2-2, with a tentative D call TRBD1 (6 bases). CDR3 sequence (DNA): TGTGCCACCAGTGATTTATCGCGCACAGGGAACGGGGAGCTGTTTTTT. Amino acid sequence: CATSDLSRTGNGELFF.